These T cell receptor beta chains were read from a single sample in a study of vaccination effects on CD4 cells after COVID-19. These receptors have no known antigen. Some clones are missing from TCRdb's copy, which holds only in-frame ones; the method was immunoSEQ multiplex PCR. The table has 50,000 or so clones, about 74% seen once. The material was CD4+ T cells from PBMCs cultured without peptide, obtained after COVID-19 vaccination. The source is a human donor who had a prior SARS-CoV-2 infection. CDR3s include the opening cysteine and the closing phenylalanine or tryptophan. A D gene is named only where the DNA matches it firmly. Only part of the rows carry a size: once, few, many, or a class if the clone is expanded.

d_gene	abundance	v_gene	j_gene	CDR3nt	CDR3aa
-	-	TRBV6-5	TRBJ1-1	TGTGCCAGCAGTTACTCCCGGCCCAGTCCTGAAGCTTTCTTT	CASSYSRPSPEAFF
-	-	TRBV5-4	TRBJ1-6	TGTGCCAGCAGTAAGGACAGCCGGAATTCACCCCTCCACTTT	CASSKDSRNSPLHF
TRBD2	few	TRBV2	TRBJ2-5	TGTGCCAGCAGTCCCGGGACTAACATGGAGACCCAGTACTTC	CASSPGTNMETQYF
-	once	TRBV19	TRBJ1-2	TGTGCCAGTAGTATCGAGGGGGTGGATGGCTACACCTTC	CASSIEGVDGYTF
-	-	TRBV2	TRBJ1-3	TGTGCCAGCAGTAGGTCCCACTCTGGAAACACCATATATTTT	CASSRSHSGNTIYF
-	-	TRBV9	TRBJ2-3	TGTGCCAGCAGCGTAGCTTCCCCAGATACGCAGTATTTT	CASSVASPDTQYF
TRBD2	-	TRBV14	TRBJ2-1	TGTGCCAGCAGCCCTAGGAAACTAGCGGATAGCTCCTACAATGAGCAGTTCTTC	CASSPRKLADSSYNEQFF
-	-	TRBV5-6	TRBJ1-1	TGTGCCAGCAGCTTACCCAGGGTGAACACTGAAGCTTTCTTT	CASSLPRVNTEAFF
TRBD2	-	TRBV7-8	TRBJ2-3	TGTGCCAGCAGCTTAGTCGGCGGGGGATTGGCTACGCAGTATTTT	CASSLVGGGLATQYF
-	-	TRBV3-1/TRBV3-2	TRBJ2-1	TGTGCCAGCAGCCAAGATTGGGGGTTCAATGAGCAGTTCTTC	CASSQDWGFNEQFF
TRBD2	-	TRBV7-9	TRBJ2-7	TGTGCCAGCAGCCTCGGGACTACCTTCGAGCAGTACTTC	CASSLGTTFEQYF
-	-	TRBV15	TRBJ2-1	TGTGCCACCAGCAGAGCATCAGGTACGAACAATGAGCAGTTCTTC	CATSRASGTNNEQFF
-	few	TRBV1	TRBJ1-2	TGCACCAGCAGCCAAACCCTAAGGGGACCGTCGGACTATGGCTACACCTTC	CTSSQTLRGPSDYGYTF
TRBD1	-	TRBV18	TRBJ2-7	TGTGCCAGCTCACCATCATCTCAGGGGGCTTACGAGCAGTACTTC	CASSPSSQGAYEQYF
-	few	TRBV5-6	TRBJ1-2	TGTGCCAGCAGCTTCTCCCCTCGGGCCACAAACTATGGCTACACCTTC	CASSFSPRATNYGYTF
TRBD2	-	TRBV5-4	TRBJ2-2	TGTGCCAGCAGCCTGGGGGGACTAGCGGGGGGCACCGGGGAGCTGTTTTTT	CASSLGGLAGGTGELFF
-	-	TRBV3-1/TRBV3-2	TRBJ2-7	TGTGCCAGCAGCCAATTTCTAGCCACCGAGCAGTACTTC	CASSQFLATEQYF
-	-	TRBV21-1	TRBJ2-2	TGTGCCAGCAGCCGACCCGGGGAGCTGTTTTTT	CASSRPGELFF
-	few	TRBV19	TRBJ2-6	TGTGCCAGTAGTATTGCGCCTGGGGCCAACGTCCTGACTTTC	CASSIAPGANVLTF
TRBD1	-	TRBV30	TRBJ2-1	TGTGCCTGGAGTTTGACAGGGGGGGACAATGAGCAGTTCTTC	CAWSLTGGDNEQFF
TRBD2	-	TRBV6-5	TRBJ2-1	TGTGCCAGCTTACCGGGAGGTTCCTACAATGAGCAGTTCTTC	CASLPGGSYNEQFF
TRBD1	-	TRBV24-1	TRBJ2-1	TGTGCCACCAGTGATCCTCGGACAGGAGGCTACAATGAGCAGTTCTTC	CATSDPRTGGYNEQFF
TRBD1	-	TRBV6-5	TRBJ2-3	TGTGCCAGCGGTTCCCCCCCGGGACAGGGCACAGATACGCAGTATTTT	CASGSPPGQGTDTQYF
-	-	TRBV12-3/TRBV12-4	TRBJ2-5	TGTGCCAGCAGTTTAGGGCACCAAGAGACCCAGTACTTC	CASSLGHQETQYF
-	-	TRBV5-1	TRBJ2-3	TGCGCCAGCAGCTTGGGACAGTCGGGGGATACGCAGTATTTT	CASSLGQSGDTQYF
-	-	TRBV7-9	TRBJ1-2	TGTGCCAGCAGCTTAGGCGGGCCAGCCCGGAGGTACACCTTC	CASSLGGPARRYTF
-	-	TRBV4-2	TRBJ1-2	TGTGCCAGCAGCCAAGGCGACGACAGTCCTAACTATGGCTACACCTTC	CASSQGDDSPNYGYTF
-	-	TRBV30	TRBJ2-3	TGTGCCTGGAGTGTTGGAGGGCGGAGCACTAGCACAGATACGCAGTATTTT	CAWSVGGRSTSTDTQYF
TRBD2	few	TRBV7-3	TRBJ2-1	TGTGCCAGCAGCTTAGATCTAGCGGGATACAATGAGCAGTTCTTC	CASSLDLAGYNEQFF
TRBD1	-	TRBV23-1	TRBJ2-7	TGCGCCAGCAAACAGGGGCCCCGATTATGCGAAACATACCTCTCGGTATACGAGCAGTACTTC	CASKQGPRLCETYLSVYEQYF
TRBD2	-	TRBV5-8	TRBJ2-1	TGTGCCAGCAGCCACCAGGGACTAGCGGAATACAATGAGCAGTTCTTC	CASSHQGLAEYNEQFF
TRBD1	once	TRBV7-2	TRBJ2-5	TGTGCCAGCAGGGGACAGAACCAAGAGACCCAGTACTTC	CASRGQNQETQYF
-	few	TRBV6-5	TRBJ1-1	TGTGCCAGCAGAATTACCAGGGGATCTGAAGCTTTCTTT	CASRITRGSEAFF
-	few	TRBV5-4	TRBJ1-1	TGTGCCAGCAGCTTGAAGGCCTGGGGGGACACTGAAGCTTTCTTT	CASSLKAWGDTEAFF
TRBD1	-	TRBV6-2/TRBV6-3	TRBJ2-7	TGTGCCAGCAGTTACAGGGCAGGGGGATCCTACGAGCAGTACTTC	CASSYRAGGSYEQYF
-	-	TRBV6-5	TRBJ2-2	TGTGCCAGCTGGACGGTGGGGGACACCGGGGAGCTGTTTTTT	CASWTVGDTGELFF
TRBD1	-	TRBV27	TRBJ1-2	TGTGCCAGCAGCCGGCCAGGGGGCATTGGCTACACCTTC	CASSRPGGIGYTF
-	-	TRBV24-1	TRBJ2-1	TGTGCCACCAGTGACTTTTCCGTGGAGTTCTTC	CATSDFSVEFF
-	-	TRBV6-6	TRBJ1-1	TGTGCCAGCACCCCTGCCGGGACGACTTTCACTGAAGCTTTCTTT	CASTPAGTTFTEAFF
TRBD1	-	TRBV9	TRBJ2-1	TGTGCCAGCAGCCCCCGGACAGGGACCTCCTACAATGAGCAGTTCTTC	CASSPRTGTSYNEQFF
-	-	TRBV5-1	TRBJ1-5	TGCGCCAGCAGCACAGGACCGGGTGGGAGCAATCAGCCCCAGCATTTT	CASSTGPGGSNQPQHF
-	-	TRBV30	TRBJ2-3	TGTGCCTGGAGTATGGGGGGGCCGGGGGATACGCAGTATTTT	CAWSMGGPGDTQYF
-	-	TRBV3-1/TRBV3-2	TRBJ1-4	TGTGCCAGCAGCCAAGATTACGCCAGGGCAACTAATGAAAAACTGTTTTTT	CASSQDYARATNEKLFF
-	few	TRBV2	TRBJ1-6	TGTGCCAGCAGTGAAAGCCGGGGGGTGCCTTCACCCCTCCACTTT	CASSESRGVPSPLHF
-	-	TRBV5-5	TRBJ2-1	TGTGCCAGCAGCACACGGGACTACAATGAGCAGTTCTTC	CASSTRDYNEQFF
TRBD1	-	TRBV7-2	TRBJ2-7	TGTGCCAGCAGCTCGCAAGGGGGCGCTGGGTCCTACGAGCAGTACTTC	CASSSQGGAGSYEQYF
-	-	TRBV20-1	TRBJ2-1	TGCAGTGGTCATCTTTATGATGAGCAGTTCTTC	CSGHLYDEQFF
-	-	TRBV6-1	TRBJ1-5	TGTGCCAGCAGTGAGCTAGGGCCCCAGCATTTT	CASSELGPQHF
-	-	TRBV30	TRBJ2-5	TGTGCCTGGAGCGATGGGGCAGGGGCAGAGACCCAGTACTTC	CAWSDGAGAETQYF
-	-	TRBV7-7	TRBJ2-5	TGTGCTAGCAGCTTTGGGCTTCAGGAGACCCAGTACTTC	CASSFGLQETQYF
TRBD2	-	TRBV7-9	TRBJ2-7	TGTGCCAGCGCTGGCCTAGCGGCCGACTCCTACGAGCAGTACTTC	CASAGLAADSYEQYF